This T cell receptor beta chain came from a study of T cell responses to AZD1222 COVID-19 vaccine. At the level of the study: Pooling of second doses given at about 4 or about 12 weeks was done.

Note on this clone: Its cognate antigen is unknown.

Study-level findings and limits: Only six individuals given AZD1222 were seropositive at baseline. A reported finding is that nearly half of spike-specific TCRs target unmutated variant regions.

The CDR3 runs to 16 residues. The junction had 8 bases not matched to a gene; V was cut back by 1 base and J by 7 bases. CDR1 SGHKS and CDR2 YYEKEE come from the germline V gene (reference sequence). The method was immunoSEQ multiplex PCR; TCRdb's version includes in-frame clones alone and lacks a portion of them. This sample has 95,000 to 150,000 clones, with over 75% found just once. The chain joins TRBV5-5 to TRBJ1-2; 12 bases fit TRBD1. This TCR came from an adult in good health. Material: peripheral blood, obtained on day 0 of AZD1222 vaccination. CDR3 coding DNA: TGTGCCAGCAGCTTGTCACCCCGGGACAGGGGGCTTGGCTACACCTTC. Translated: CASSLSPRDRGLGYTF.